This TCR beta chain was profiled in a study of radiotherapy plus CTLA-4 blockade in lung cancer. Study summary: Disease control reached approximately 30%, with objective responses in less than 20%. Study-wide results and caveats: In blood, after radiotherapy plus ipilimumab, tumor-derived TCR clones expanded. According to reports, early shifts in blood T cell clones, alongside interferon-beta, forecast response most accurately.

Measured with immunoSEQ multiplex PCR; TCRdb has only the in-frame clones, and not every one. The sample consists of tens of thousands of clones, roughly 75% of them appearing once. The CDR3 has 15 amino acids. V lost 3 bases and J 0 bases, leaving 11 bases between the germline ends. CDR1 and CDR2 from the germline V gene are SGHAT and FQDESV (reference sequence). Chemo-refractory metastatic non-small-cell lung cancer patients were treated with focal radiation plus CTLA-4 blockade with ipilimumab. With regard to this clone: What it binds is not known.

The material sequenced was peripheral blood, taken from a patient treated with radiotherapy plus ipilimumab. This sequence originates from a human donor with non-small cell lung cancer who had stable disease on radiotherapy plus ipilimumab. This sequence joins TRBV11-1 and TRBJ1-2, with a tentative D call TRBD1 (5 bases). CDR3 amino acids: CASSLRGLSNYGYTF. The CDR3, as DNA: TGTGCCAGCAGCTTGCGGGGGTTGTCTAACTATGGCTACACCTTC.